This TCR beta chain was sequenced during a study of blood T cell repertoires in COVID-19. Study in general: The samples span acute and convalescent COVID-19 from the United States, Italy and Spain.

With 5 bases removed from V and 5 bases from J, the gap between germline ends came to 15 bases. Per the germline V gene, CDR1 is SGHVS and CDR2 is FNYEAQ. This CDR3 spans 15 amino acids. Sequenced by immunoSEQ multiplex PCR; TCRdb stores in-frame clones only, minus some. The table includes over 95,000 clones, approximately 84% detected once. The receptor's source is a man aged 35 to 55 with acute or convalescent COVID-19. Specimen: peripheral blood. The V gene is TRBV7-6, the J gene TRBJ2-2; a possible D gene is TRBD1 (6 bases). The DNA for the CDR3 is TGTGCCAGCAGCCCGAGACCGCAGGGGACCGGGGAGCTGTTTTTT. Translating it yields CASSPRPQGTGELFF.